The entry that follows covers one TCR beta chain sequence. Its target is not known. At the time of sampling, donors were nominally healthy, though unrecorded immune exposures were likely. It was with 60 Vbeta and 13 Jbeta primers that the PCR ran. Per the study methods: In a later analysis, of roughly 83 million unique beta chains, about 12 million appeared in at least two donors. TCRdb's table, derived via immunoSEQ multiplex PCR, lists solely in-frame clones and lacks some. V, J and clone size derive from that table, while D and trimming were established from the DNA sequence. Found here are about 130,000 clones, around nine tenths of them singletons; the top ten hold more than 4.5%. These data belong to a study of cytomegalovirus exposure and HLA in healthy donors. Study outcomes and limitations: Researchers catalogued 160 or so TCR beta chains as cytomegalovirus-associated. Reported performance of the classifier showed diagnosis of cytomegalovirus status with high specificity and sensitivity.

V lost 5 bases to trimming and J lost 6 bases, with 14 bases between them. Germline V CDR1 and CDR2: SGHKS, YYEKEE (reference sequence). The CDR3 has 13 residues. The receptor comes from a woman aged 30 to 39 in good health and CMV-seronegative. The sample taken for sequencing was PBMCs. The rearrangement joins TRBV5-5 to TRBJ1-1; the D is unclear. The CDR3 sequence is CASRRWREAEAFF. CDR3 DNA sequence: TGTGCCAGCAGGCGGTGGAGGGAGGCTGAAGCTTTCTTT. Full variable domain (remainder filled in from reference TRBV5-5 and TRBJ1-1): DAGVTQSPTHLIKTRGQQVTLRCSPISGHKSVSWYQQVLGQGPQFIFQYYEKEERGRGNFPDRFSARQFPNYSSELNVNALLLGDSALYLCASRRWREAEAFFGQGTRLTVV.